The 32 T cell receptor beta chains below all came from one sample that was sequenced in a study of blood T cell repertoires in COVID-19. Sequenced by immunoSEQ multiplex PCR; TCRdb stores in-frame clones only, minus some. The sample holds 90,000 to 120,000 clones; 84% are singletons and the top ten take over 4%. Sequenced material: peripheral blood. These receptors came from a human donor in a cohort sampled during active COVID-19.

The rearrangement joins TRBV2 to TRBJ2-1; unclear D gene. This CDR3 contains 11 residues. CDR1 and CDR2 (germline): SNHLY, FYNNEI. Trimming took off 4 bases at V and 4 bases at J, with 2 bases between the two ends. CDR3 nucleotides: TGTGCCAGCAGTGCTTACAATGAGCAGTTCTTC. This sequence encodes CASSAYNEQFF.

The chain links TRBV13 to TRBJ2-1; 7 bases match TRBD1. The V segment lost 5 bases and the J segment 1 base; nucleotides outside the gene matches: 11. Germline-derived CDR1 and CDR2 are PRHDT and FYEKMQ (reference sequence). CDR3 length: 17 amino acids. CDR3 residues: CASSTNQGDLSYNEQFF. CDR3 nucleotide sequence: TGTGCCAGCAGCACGAATCAGGGGGACCTTTCCTACAATGAGCAGTTCTTC.

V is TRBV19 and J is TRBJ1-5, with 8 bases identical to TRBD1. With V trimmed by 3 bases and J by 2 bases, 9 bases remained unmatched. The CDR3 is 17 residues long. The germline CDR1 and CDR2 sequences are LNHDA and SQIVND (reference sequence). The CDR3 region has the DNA TGTGCCAGTAGTATCGACAGGGGAGGTAGTGGCAATCAGCCCCAGCATTTT. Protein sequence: CASSIDRGGSGNQPQHF.

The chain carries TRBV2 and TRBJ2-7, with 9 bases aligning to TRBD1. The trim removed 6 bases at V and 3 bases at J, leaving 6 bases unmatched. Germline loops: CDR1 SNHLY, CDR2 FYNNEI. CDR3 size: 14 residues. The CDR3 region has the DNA TGTGCCAGCAGGACAGGGGGGGTTAACTACGAGCAGTACTTC. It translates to CASRTGGVNYEQYF.

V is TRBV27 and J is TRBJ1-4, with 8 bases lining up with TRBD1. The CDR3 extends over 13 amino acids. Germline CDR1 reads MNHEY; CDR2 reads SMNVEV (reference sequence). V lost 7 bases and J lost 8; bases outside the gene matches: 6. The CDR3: CASTTGGGEKLFF. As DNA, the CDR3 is TGTGCCAGCACCACAGGGGGAGGGGAAAAACTGTTTTTT.

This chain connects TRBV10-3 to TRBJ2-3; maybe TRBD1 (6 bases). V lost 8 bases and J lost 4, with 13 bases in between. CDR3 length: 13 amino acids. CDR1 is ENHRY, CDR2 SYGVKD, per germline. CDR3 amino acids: CAISNRVSDTQYF. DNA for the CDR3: TGTGCCATCTCGAACAGGGTTTCAGATACGCAGTATTTT.

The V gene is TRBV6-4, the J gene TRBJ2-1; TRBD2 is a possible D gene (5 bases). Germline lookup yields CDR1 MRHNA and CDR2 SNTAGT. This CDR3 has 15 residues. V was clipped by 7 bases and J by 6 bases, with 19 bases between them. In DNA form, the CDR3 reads TGTGCCAGCATACCCGTTAGCGCAGCGGCCAATGAGCAGTTCTTC. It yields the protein CASIPVSAAANEQFF.

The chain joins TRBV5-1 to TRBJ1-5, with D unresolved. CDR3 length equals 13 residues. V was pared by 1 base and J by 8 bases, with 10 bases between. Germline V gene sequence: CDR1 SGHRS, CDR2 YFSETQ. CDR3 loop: CASSLSGLEPQHF. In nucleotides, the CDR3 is TGCGCCAGCAGCTTGTCAGGCTTGGAGCCCCAGCATTTT.

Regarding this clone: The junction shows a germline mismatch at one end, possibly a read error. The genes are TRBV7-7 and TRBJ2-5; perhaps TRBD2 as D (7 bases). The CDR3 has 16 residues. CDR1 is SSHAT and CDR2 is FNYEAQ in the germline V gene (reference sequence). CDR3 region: CASSNTPGAGVETQYF. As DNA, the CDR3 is TGTGCTAGCAGCAATACTCCGGGGGCGGGAGTAGAGACCCAGTACTTC.

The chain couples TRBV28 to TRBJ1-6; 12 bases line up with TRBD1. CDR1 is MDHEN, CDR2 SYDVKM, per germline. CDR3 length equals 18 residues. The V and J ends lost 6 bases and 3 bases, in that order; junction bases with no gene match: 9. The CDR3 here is CASRPGTGGVFYNSPLHF. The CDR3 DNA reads TGTGCCAGCAGGCCCGGGACAGGGGGCGTCTTCTATAATTCACCCCTCCACTTT.

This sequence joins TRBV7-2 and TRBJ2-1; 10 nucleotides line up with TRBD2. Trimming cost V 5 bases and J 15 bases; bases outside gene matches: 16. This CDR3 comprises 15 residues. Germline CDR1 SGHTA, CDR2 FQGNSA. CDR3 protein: CASSIAGLAESGRFF. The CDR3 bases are TGTGCCAGCAGCATCGCAGGACTAGCGGAATCAGGTCGGTTCTTC.

Here the CDR3 reads CASSHGRGKGKETQYF. As DNA, the CDR3 is TGTGCCAGCAGCCATGGGAGAGGTAAAGGGAAAGAGACCCAGTACTTC. V is TRBV14 and J is TRBJ2-5, with a weak D call TRBD2 (5 bases). The V gene's germline CDR1 is SGHDN and CDR2 FVKESK. CDR3 size: 16 residues. Trimming stripped 3 bases from V and 3 bases from J, with 17 bases between.

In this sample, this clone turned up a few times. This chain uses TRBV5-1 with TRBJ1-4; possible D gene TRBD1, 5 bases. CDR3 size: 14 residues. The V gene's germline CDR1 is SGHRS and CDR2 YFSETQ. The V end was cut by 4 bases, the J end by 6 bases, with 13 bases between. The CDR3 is CASSPQGSDEKLFF. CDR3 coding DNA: TGCGCCAGCAGCCCGCAGGGTTCGGATGAAAAACTGTTTTTT.

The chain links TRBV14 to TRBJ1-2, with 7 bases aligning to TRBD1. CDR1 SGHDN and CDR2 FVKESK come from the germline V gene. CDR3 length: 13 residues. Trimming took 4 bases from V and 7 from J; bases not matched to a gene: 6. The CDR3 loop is CASSPYDRAGYTF. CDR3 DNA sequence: TGTGCCAGCAGCCCATACGACAGGGCTGGCTACACCTTC.

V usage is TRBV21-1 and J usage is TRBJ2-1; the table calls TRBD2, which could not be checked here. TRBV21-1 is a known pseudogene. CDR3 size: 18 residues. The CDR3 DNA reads TGTGCCAGCAGCAAGGTCCCGGGACTAGCGGGAGCTTGGGGTGAGCAGTTCTTC. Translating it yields CASSKVPGLAGAWGEQFF.

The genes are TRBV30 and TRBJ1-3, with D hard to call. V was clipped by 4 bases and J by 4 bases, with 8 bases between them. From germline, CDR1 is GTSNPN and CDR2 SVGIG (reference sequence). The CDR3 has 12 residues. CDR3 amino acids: CAWTGSGNTIYF. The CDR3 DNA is TGTGCCTGGACGGGTTCGGGAAACACCATATATTTT.

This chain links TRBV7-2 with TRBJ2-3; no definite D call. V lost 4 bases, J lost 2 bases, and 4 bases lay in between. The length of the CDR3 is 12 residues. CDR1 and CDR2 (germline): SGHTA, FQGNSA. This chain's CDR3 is CASSSYTDTQYF. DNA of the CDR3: TGTGCCAGCAGCTCCTACACAGATACGCAGTATTTT.

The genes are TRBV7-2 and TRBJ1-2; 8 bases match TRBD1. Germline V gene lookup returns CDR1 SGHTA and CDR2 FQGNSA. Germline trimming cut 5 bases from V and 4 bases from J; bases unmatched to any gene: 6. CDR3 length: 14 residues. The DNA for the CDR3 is TGTGCCAGCAGCCATTCCCAGGGGGCCTATGGCTACACCTTC. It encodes CASSHSQGAYGYTF.

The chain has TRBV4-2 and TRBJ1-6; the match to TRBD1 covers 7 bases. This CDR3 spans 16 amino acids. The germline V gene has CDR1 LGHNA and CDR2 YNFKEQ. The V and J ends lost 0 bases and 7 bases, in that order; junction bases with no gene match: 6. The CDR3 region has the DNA TGTGCCAGCAGCCAAGATGGCAGGGGGAAGAATTCACCCCTCCACTTT. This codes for CASSQDGRGKNSPLHF.

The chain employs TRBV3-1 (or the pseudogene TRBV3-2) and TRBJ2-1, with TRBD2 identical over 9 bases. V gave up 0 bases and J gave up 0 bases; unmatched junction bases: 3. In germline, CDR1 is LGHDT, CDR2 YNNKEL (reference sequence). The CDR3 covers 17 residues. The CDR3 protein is CASSQEAGGPSYNEQFF. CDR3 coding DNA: TGTGCCAGCAGCCAAGAAGCGGGAGGTCCCTCCTACAATGAGCAGTTCTTC.

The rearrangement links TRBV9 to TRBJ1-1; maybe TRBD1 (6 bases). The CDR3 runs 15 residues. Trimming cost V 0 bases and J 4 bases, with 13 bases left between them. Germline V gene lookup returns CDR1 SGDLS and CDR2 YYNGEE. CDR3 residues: CASSVGGGAATEAFF. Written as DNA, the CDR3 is TGTGCCAGCAGCGTAGGAGGGGGGGCGGCCACTGAAGCTTTCTTT. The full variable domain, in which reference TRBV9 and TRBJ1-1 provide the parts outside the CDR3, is DSGVTQTPKHLITATGQRVTLRCSPRSGDLSVYWYQQSLDQGLQFLIQYYNGEERAKGNILERFSAQQFPDLHSELNLSSLELGDSALYFCASSVGGGAATEAFFGQGTRLTVV.

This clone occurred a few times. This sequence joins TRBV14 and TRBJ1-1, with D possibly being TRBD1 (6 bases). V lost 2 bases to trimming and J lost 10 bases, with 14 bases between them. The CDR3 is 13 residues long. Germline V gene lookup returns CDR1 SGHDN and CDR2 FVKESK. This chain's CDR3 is CASSQWQGFGAFF. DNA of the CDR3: TGTGCCAGCAGCCAATGGCAGGGGTTTGGAGCTTTCTTT.

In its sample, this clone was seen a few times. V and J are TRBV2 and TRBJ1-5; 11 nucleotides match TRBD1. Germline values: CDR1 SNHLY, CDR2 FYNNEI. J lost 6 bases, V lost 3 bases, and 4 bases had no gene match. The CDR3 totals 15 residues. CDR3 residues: CASSDRTGGSQPQHF. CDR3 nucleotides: TGTGCCAGCAGTGATAGGACAGGGGGCAGTCAGCCCCAGCATTTT.

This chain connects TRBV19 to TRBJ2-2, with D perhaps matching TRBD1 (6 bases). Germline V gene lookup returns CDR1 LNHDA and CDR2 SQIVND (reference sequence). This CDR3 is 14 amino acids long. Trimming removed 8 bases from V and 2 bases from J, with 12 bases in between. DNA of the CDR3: TGTGCCAGTCAGGGGCCCCGAAACACCGGGGAGCTGTTTTTT. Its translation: CASQGPRNTGELFF. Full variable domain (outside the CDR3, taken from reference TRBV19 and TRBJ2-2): DGGITQSPKYLFRKEGQNVTLSCEQNLNHDAMYWYRQDPGQGLRLIYYSQIVNDFQKGDIAEGYSVSREKKESFPLTVTSAQKNPTAFYLCASQGPRNTGELFFGEGSRLTVL.

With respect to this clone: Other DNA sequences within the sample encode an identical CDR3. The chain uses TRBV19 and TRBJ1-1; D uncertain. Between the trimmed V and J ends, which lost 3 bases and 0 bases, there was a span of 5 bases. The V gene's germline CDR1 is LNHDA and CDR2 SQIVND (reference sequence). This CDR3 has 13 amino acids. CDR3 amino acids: CASSIGVNTEAFF. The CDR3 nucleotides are TGTGCCAGTAGTATTGGAGTGAACACTGAAGCTTTCTTT.

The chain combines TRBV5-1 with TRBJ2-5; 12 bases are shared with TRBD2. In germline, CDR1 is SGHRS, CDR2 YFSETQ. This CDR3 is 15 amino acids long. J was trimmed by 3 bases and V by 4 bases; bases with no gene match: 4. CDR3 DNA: TGCGCCAGCAGCCGTAGGACTAGCGGGAAAGAGACCCAGTACTTC. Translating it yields CASSRRTSGKETQYF.

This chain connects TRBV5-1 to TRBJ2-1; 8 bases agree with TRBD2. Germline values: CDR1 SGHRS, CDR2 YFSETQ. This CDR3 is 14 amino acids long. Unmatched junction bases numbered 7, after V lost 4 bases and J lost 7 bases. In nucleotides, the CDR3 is TGCGCCAGCAGCCTGCAGCGGGAGTTGAATGAGCAGTTCTTC. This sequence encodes CASSLQRELNEQFF.

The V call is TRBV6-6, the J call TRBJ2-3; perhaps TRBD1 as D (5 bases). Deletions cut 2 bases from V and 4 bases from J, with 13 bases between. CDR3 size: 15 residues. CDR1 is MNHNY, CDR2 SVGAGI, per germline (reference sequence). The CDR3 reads CASSYRVTVPDTQYF. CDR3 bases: TGTGCCAGCAGTTACAGGGTGACAGTCCCAGATACGCAGTATTTT.

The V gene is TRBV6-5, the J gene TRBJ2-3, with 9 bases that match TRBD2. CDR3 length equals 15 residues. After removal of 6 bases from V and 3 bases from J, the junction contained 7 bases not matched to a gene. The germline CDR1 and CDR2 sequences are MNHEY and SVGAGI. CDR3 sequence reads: CASRTSGSLTDTQYF. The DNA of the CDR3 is TGTGCCAGCAGGACTAGCGGATCCCTGACAGATACGCAGTATTTT.

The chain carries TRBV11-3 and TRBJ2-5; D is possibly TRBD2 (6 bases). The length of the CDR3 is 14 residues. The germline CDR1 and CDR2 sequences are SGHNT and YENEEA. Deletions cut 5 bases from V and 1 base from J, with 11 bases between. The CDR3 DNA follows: TGTGCCAGCAGCCGCCGGGACTCCCAAGAGACCCAGTACTTC. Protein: CASSRRDSQETQYF. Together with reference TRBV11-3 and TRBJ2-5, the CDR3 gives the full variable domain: EAGVVQSPRYKIIEKKQPVAFWCNPISGHNTLYWYLQNLGQGPELLIRYENEEAVDDSQLPKDRFSAERLKGVDSTLKIQPAELGDSAVYLCASSRRDSQETQYFGPGTRLLVL.

The CDR3, as DNA: TGTGCCAGCAGCCAAGAATCGCGCTCACCCCTCCACTTT. Protein sequence: CASSQESRSPLHF. The rearrangement links TRBV3-1 (or the pseudogene TRBV3-2) to TRBJ1-6; D ambiguous. Germline V lookup: CDR1 LGHDT, CDR2 YNNKEL (reference sequence). The CDR3 has 13 amino acids. V lost 0 bases and J 10 bases, leaving 7 bases between the germline ends.

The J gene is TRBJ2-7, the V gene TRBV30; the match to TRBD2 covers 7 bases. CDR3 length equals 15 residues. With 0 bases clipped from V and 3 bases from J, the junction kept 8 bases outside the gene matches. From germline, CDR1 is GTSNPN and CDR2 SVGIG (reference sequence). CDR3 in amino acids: CAWSVGSSGVYEQYV. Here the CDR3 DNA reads TGTGCCTGGAGTGTAGGCTCTAGCGGAGTCTACGAGCAGTACGTC.